This T cell receptor (beta chain) appears in the sequencing data of a study of neurological immune-mediated disorders. The V gene lost 2 bases and the J gene lost 3 bases, with 21 bases spanning the gap. The CDR3 is made up of 17 amino acids. Germline V gene lookup returns CDR1 SGHRS and CDR2 YFSETQ. MiXCR was run by TCRdb on the 5' RACE reads, yielding one entry per CDR3 protein. Here the sample spans about 53,000 distinct CDR3 sequences, over 15% being singletons. This chain connects TRBV5-1 to TRBJ2-7; possible D gene TRBD1, 7 bases. The source is a man between 60 and 75 years old in good health. The sequencing sample was made of PBMCs. CDR3 nucleotide sequence: TGCGCCAGCAGCTTAATTTCGCGGGACAGAGTTTTCTACGAGCAGTACTTC. Protein: CASSLISRDRVFYEQYF.